This TCR beta chain emerged from a study of cytomegalovirus exposure and HLA in healthy donors. Primers for the PCR totalled 60 Vbeta and 13 Jbeta. Profiled with immunoSEQ multiplex PCR; TCRdb holds only in-frame clones, not every one. In the table there are tens of thousands of clones, around 78% of which are singletons. Trimming took 4 bases from V and 6 from J, leaving 25 bases between them. Germline V lookup: CDR1 SGDLS, CDR2 YYNGEE. The length of the CDR3 is 17 residues. Each donor's status was that of a healthy bone marrow donor. Overall study findings and caveats: Presence/absence analysis assumed near-uniform sequencing depth across donors.

As regards this clone: Its matching antigen is unknown.

Sequencing was done on a sample of PBMCs. The chain recombines TRBV9 with TRBJ1-2; D possibly corresponds to TRBD1 (6 bases). This sequence originates from a man in his thirties or forties in good health and CMV-seronegative. The CDR3 DNA reads TGTGCCAGCAGCCGATGGGACAAACCCCGTGCCGTCGATGGCTACACCTTC. It specifies CASSRWDKPRAVDGYTF.